These T cell receptor beta chains were read from a single sample in a study of PD-1 blockade in mismatch repair-deficient tumors. Clones were sequenced by immunoSEQ multiplex PCR, and TCRdb holds only the in-frame ones, with some missing. Found here are around 17,000 clones, over 75% of them singletons; the top ten hold more than 1.5%. Specimen: PBMCs, collected approximately five months after starting pembrolizumab. Receptors were obtained from an adult with mismatch repair-deficient cancer. Both conserved end residues are part of each CDR3. D genes are given only for firm matches. Where a row states a size, it is once, few, many or the class of an expanded clone; other rows omit it.

abundance: .; j_gene: TRBJ2-3; d_gene: .; v_gene: TRBV4-1; CDR3nt: TGCGCCAGCAGCCAACCTATCAGGGGAGAAGGAAGCACAGATACGCAGTATTTT; CDR3aa: CASSQPIRGEGSTDTQYF
abundance: .; j_gene: TRBJ2-5; d_gene: .; v_gene: TRBV28; CDR3nt: TGTGCCAGCAGAGCGAGTACGGGGAGGACCCAGTACTTC; CDR3aa: CASRASTGRTQYF
abundance: .; j_gene: TRBJ2-7; d_gene: .; v_gene: TRBV7-2; CDR3nt: TGTGCCAGCAGCCCAGGGGTTGCGGGCCCGTCCTACGAGCAGTACTTC; CDR3aa: CASSPGVAGPSYEQYF
abundance: few; j_gene: TRBJ2-7; d_gene: .; v_gene: TRBV7-9; CDR3nt: TGTGCCAGCAGCTCCGGGTCGCCGTACGAGCAGTACTTC; CDR3aa: CASSSGSPYEQYF
abundance: .; j_gene: TRBJ1-5; d_gene: .; v_gene: TRBV5-1; CDR3nt: TGCGCCAGCAGCTTGAATCGGGGTCAGCCCCAGCATTTT; CDR3aa: CASSLNRGQPQHF
abundance: .; j_gene: TRBJ2-1; d_gene: TRBD1; v_gene: TRBV29-1; CDR3nt: TGCAGCGTTGAATCCCCCGGGACAGGGTCGCTCAATGAGCAGTTCTTC; CDR3aa: CSVESPGTGSLNEQFF
abundance: .; j_gene: TRBJ1-5; d_gene: .; v_gene: TRBV19; CDR3nt: TGTGCCAGTAGTAATCCTGGACAGTACAATCAGCCCCAGCATTTT; CDR3aa: CASSNPGQYNQPQHF
abundance: few; j_gene: TRBJ2-7; d_gene: TRBD2; v_gene: TRBV10-3; CDR3nt: TGTGCCATCAGTGCCAGCGGGAACGAGCAGTACTTC; CDR3aa: CAISASGNEQYF
abundance: .; j_gene: TRBJ1-6; d_gene: .; v_gene: TRBV25-1; CDR3nt: TGTGCCAGCAGTGCCCCGAACGCGAATTCACCCCTCCACTTT; CDR3aa: CASSAPNANSPLHF
abundance: few; j_gene: TRBJ1-2; d_gene: .; v_gene: TRBV11-2; CDR3nt: TGTGCCAGCAGCTTAGTACAGAGGGCCAACTATGGCTACACCTTC; CDR3aa: CASSLVQRANYGYTF
abundance: .; j_gene: TRBJ2-1; d_gene: .; v_gene: TRBV27; CDR3nt: TGTGCCACCGGTTACTATGAGCAGTTCTTC; CDR3aa: CATGYYEQFF
abundance: .; j_gene: TRBJ2-3; d_gene: .; v_gene: TRBV4-2; CDR3nt: TGTGCCAGCAGCCAAGGGTCCTACTACAACACAGATACGCAGTATTTT; CDR3aa: CASSQGSYYNTDTQYF
abundance: .; j_gene: TRBJ2-3; d_gene: TRBD2; v_gene: TRBV28; CDR3nt: TGTGCCAGCAGTTTTATGGTAGCGGGAGGGACTAGCACAGATACGCAGTATTTT; CDR3aa: CASSFMVAGGTSTDTQYF
abundance: .; j_gene: TRBJ2-1; d_gene: .; v_gene: TRBV28; CDR3nt: TGTGCCAGCAGTTTAAGCCACAATGAGCAGTTCTTC; CDR3aa: CASSLSHNEQFF
abundance: .; j_gene: TRBJ2-1; d_gene: TRBD2; v_gene: TRBV4-2; CDR3nt: TGTGCCAGCAGCCAAGACTTCGTGGGGACTAGCTCCTACAATGAGCAGTTCTTC; CDR3aa: CASSQDFVGTSSYNEQFF
abundance: .; j_gene: TRBJ1-4; d_gene: TRBD1; v_gene: TRBV5-4; CDR3nt: TGTGCCAGCAGCTTGGCCCGGGACAGGGGCGAAAAACTGTTTTTT; CDR3aa: CASSLARDRGEKLFF
abundance: .; j_gene: TRBJ1-2; d_gene: .; v_gene: TRBV2; CDR3nt: TGTGCCAGCAGTGCTGAGGAAAACTATGGCTACACCTTC; CDR3aa: CASSAEENYGYTF
abundance: once; j_gene: TRBJ1-5; d_gene: .; v_gene: TRBV18; CDR3nt: TGTGCCAGCTCACCAAGCCGGGGGGGGTTGGAGCCCCAGCATTTT; CDR3aa: CASSPSRGGLEPQHF
abundance: once; j_gene: TRBJ2-1; d_gene: TRBD2; v_gene: TRBV5-1; CDR3nt: TGCGCCAGCAGCCCCGGGGGGGGTACCTACAATGAGCAGTTCTTC; CDR3aa: CASSPGGGTYNEQFF
abundance: .; j_gene: TRBJ1-6; d_gene: .; v_gene: TRBV2; CDR3nt: TGTGCCAGCAGTTCAGGGATGTATAATTCACCCCTCCACTTT; CDR3aa: CASSSGMYNSPLHF
abundance: .; j_gene: TRBJ2-3; d_gene: TRBD1; v_gene: TRBV13; CDR3nt: TGTGCCAGCAGCTTAAAGGGACAGGGGGTCCCAGATACGCAGTATTTT; CDR3aa: CASSLKGQGVPDTQYF
abundance: .; j_gene: TRBJ1-3; d_gene: TRBD1; v_gene: TRBV11-2; CDR3nt: TGTGCCAGCAGCGCAGGGGGGGCAGGGGGCTTGGAAAACACCATATATTTT; CDR3aa: CASSAGGAGGLENTIYF
abundance: .; j_gene: TRBJ1-1; d_gene: .; v_gene: TRBV6-6; CDR3nt: TGTGCCAGCAGTTATGAAGGGGGAACTGAAGCTTTCTTT; CDR3aa: CASSYEGGTEAFF
abundance: .; j_gene: TRBJ2-1; d_gene: TRBD2; v_gene: TRBV5-1; CDR3nt: TGCGCCAGCAGCAAGTCCGGGACTAGCGGATACAATGAGCAGTTCTTC; CDR3aa: CASSKSGTSGYNEQFF
abundance: .; j_gene: TRBJ2-1; d_gene: .; v_gene: TRBV5-8; CDR3nt: TGTGCCAGCAGCTTACTGTTCGATGAGCAGTTCTTC; CDR3aa: CASSLLFDEQFF
abundance: .; j_gene: TRBJ2-5; d_gene: .; v_gene: TRBV5-1; CDR3nt: TGCGCCAGCGGGGGCTACCAAGAGACCCAGTACTTC; CDR3aa: CASGGYQETQYF
abundance: .; j_gene: TRBJ1-2; d_gene: .; v_gene: TRBV9; CDR3nt: TGTGCCAGCAGCGTAGGCGGAGGGTCAAGCTATGGCTACACCTTC; CDR3aa: CASSVGGGSSYGYTF
abundance: .; j_gene: TRBJ2-7; d_gene: TRBD2; v_gene: TRBV5-4; CDR3nt: TGTGCCAGCACCCAGCGGGAGGGTTCCGAGCAGTACTTC; CDR3aa: CASTQREGSEQYF
abundance: .; j_gene: TRBJ2-3; d_gene: .; v_gene: TRBV5-4; CDR3nt: TGTGCCAGCAGCTTATCTAGCACAGATACGCAGTATTTT; CDR3aa: CASSLSSTDTQYF
abundance: .; j_gene: TRBJ2-2; d_gene: TRBD1; v_gene: TRBV10-3; CDR3nt: TGTGCCATCAGTGAACAGGGGGCCTTCGGGGAGCTGTTTTTT; CDR3aa: CAISEQGAFGELFF
abundance: .; j_gene: TRBJ2-3; d_gene: .; v_gene: TRBV4-1; CDR3nt: TGCGCCAGCAGCCAAGAAGGGAGGATGACAGATACGCAGTATTTT; CDR3aa: CASSQEGRMTDTQYF
abundance: .; j_gene: TRBJ2-1; d_gene: TRBD2; v_gene: TRBV7-3; CDR3nt: TGTGCCAGCAGCTTAAGCCTAGCGGGAGTAAATGAGCAGTTCTTC; CDR3aa: CASSLSLAGVNEQFF
abundance: .; j_gene: TRBJ2-5; d_gene: .; v_gene: TRBV28; CDR3nt: TGTGCCAGCAGTATCGGAGGGCGGGCAGAGACCCAGTACTTC; CDR3aa: CASSIGGRAETQYF
abundance: .; j_gene: TRBJ1-5; d_gene: .; v_gene: TRBV2; CDR3nt: TGTGCCAGCACCCCAGGGCGGTATAGCAATCAGCCCCAGCATTTT; CDR3aa: CASTPGRYSNQPQHF
abundance: .; j_gene: TRBJ2-6; d_gene: .; v_gene: TRBV5-1; CDR3nt: TGCGCCAGCAGCTTGGGCTATAGATTTGGGGCCAACGTCCTGACTTTC; CDR3aa: CASSLGYRFGANVLTF
abundance: .; j_gene: TRBJ2-7; d_gene: TRBD1; v_gene: TRBV15; CDR3nt: TGTGCCACCAGCAGAGAGGGGACAGGGGGCTACGAGCAGTACTTC; CDR3aa: CATSREGTGGYEQYF
abundance: once; j_gene: TRBJ2-1; d_gene: .; v_gene: TRBV9; CDR3nt: TGTGCCAGCAGCGTATCAACCAGGGGAAACAATGAGCAGTTCTTC; CDR3aa: CASSVSTRGNNEQFF
abundance: once; j_gene: TRBJ2-3; d_gene: TRBD1; v_gene: TRBV4-1; CDR3nt: TGCGCCAGCAGCCAATTGGGACAGGGCAGCACAGATACGCAGTATTTT; CDR3aa: CASSQLGQGSTDTQYF
abundance: .; j_gene: TRBJ2-5; d_gene: .; v_gene: TRBV7-9; CDR3nt: TGTGCCAGCAGCTCAAGGGTAGCAACCCGGGGACAAGAGACCCAGTACTTC; CDR3aa: CASSSRVATRGQETQYF
abundance: .; j_gene: TRBJ1-2; d_gene: .; v_gene: TRBV29-1; CDR3nt: TGCAGCGTTCGGACAGTCGGCTACACCTTC; CDR3aa: CSVRTVGYTF
abundance: .; j_gene: TRBJ2-1; d_gene: .; v_gene: TRBV5-8; CDR3nt: TGTGCCAGCAGCCCGACTACAATCTCCTACAATGAGCAGTTCTTC; CDR3aa: CASSPTTISYNEQFF
abundance: .; j_gene: TRBJ2-3; d_gene: .; v_gene: TRBV5-4; CDR3nt: TGTGCCAGCAGCTCACGGGACATTTCAGATACGCAGTATTTT; CDR3aa: CASSSRDISDTQYF
abundance: .; j_gene: TRBJ1-4; d_gene: .; v_gene: TRBV25-1; CDR3nt: TGTGCCAGCAGTGAATATGGTCAGGGGAGTAGGGATGAAAAACTGTTTTTT; CDR3aa: CASSEYGQGSRDEKLFF
abundance: .; j_gene: TRBJ1-3; d_gene: .; v_gene: TRBV28; CDR3nt: TGTGCCAGCAGTTCCGTCAGTGGAAACACCATATATTTT; CDR3aa: CASSSVSGNTIYF
abundance: .; j_gene: TRBJ1-5; d_gene: TRBD1; v_gene: TRBV19; CDR3nt: TGTGCCAGTAGTATTCGGACAGGAGGTCAGCCCCAGCATTTT; CDR3aa: CASSIRTGGQPQHF
abundance: few; j_gene: TRBJ2-7; d_gene: TRBD2; v_gene: TRBV5-1; CDR3nt: TGCGCCAGCAGCTTGGGGGCGTCAAGCGGGAGAAGAGAGCAGTACTTC; CDR3aa: CASSLGASSGRREQYF
abundance: .; j_gene: TRBJ2-6; d_gene: .; v_gene: TRBV15; CDR3nt: TGTGCCACCAGCAGAGATTTGGGAGGGGGTTTTTCCTCTGGGGCCAACGTCCTGACTTTC; CDR3aa: CATSRDLGGGFSSGANVLTF
abundance: once; j_gene: TRBJ1-2; d_gene: .; v_gene: TRBV2; CDR3nt: TGTGCCAGCAGTGTGGAAGGAGACTCCAACTATGGCTACACCTTC; CDR3aa: CASSVEGDSNYGYTF
abundance: .; j_gene: TRBJ2-7; d_gene: TRBD1; v_gene: TRBV6-6; CDR3nt: TGTGCCAGCAGTTACCCAGGGGGCTACGAGCAGTACTTC; CDR3aa: CASSYPGGYEQYF
abundance: .; j_gene: TRBJ1-5; d_gene: TRBD1; v_gene: TRBV28; CDR3nt: TGTGCCAGCATTCAATCCCAGGGGGCCGTCAATCAGCCCCAGCATTTT; CDR3aa: CASIQSQGAVNQPQHF
abundance: .; j_gene: TRBJ1-1; d_gene: TRBD1; v_gene: TRBV5-6; CDR3nt: TGTGCCAGCAGCTTGGCGGGACAGGCGAACACTGAAGCTTTCTTT; CDR3aa: CASSLAGQANTEAFF
abundance: .; j_gene: TRBJ1-4; d_gene: .; v_gene: TRBV6-1; CDR3nt: TGTGCCAGCACCCCAGGGCCAGCGAGTGAAAAACTGTTTTTT; CDR3aa: CASTPGPASEKLFF
abundance: .; j_gene: TRBJ1-4; d_gene: TRBD1; v_gene: TRBV7-3; CDR3nt: TGTGCCAGCAGCTTAACGCCCCAGGGGGCCCCTAATGAAAAACTGTTTTTT; CDR3aa: CASSLTPQGAPNEKLFF